Sequencing of this T cell receptor (beta chain) was carried out in a study of cytomegalovirus exposure and HLA in healthy donors. Use of 60 Vbeta and 13 Jbeta primers characterized the PCR. Using immunoSEQ multiplex PCR, the repertoire was profiled, and TCRdb retains in-frame clones only, with some absent. The sample comprises about 140,000 clones, over 80% of which are singletons, and about 1.2% rests with the top ten. Trimming pared 5 bases from V and 1 base from J, leaving 12 bases between. Germline CDR1 and CDR2: SGHDT and YYEEEE. The CDR3 has 14 amino acids. The study's findings and limits: While the bulk of TCR sequences proved rare, some public TCRs turned up in many donors.

Of note for this clone: Its target is not known.

V usage is TRBV5-6 and J usage is TRBJ1-2; D may be TRBD1 (6 bases). The sample comprised PBMCs. The TCR sequence derives from a female donor in good health and CMV-seronegative. As DNA, the CDR3 is TGTGCCAGCAGAAAGGGGGGGGATAACTATGGCTACACCTTC. This encodes CASRKGGDNYGYTF.